This TCR beta chain was recorded in a study of T cell clonotyping in hematopoietic cell transplantation. A note on this clone: The antigen remains undetermined.

The table came from immunoSEQ multiplex PCR; TCRdb's copy has only in-frame clones and leaves some out. The sample has tens of thousands of clones; roughly 80% are singletons. Study observations and caveats: Higher Inverse Simpson Index values in graft donor and pretransplant recipient predicted broader posttransplant TCR diversity.

Time point here: recipient sample about 28 days before transplant, after cytoreduction. The TCR sequence derives from a man between 60 and 70 years old with myelodysplastic syndrome. Some clones in this sample may be carry-over from other donors' samples. The sequencing here drew on peripheral blood mononuclear cells, taken before stem cell transplant.

CDR3 coding DNA: TGTGCCAGCAGCCAAGTCAGGGATCACGAGCAGTACTTC. It translates to CASSQVRDHEQYF. The chain is built from TRBV14 and TRBJ2-7; a possible D gene is TRBD1 (5 bases). The ends were cut back, 1 base at V and 5 bases at J, with 9 bases in the middle. Germline-derived CDR1 and CDR2 are SGHDN and FVKESK. The CDR3 totals 13 residues. The whole variable domain, remainder taken from reference TRBV14 and TRBJ2-7, is EAGVTQFPSHSVIEKGQTVTLRCDPISGHDNLYWYRRVMGKEIKFLLHFVKESKQDESGMPNNRFLAERTGGTYSTLKVQPAELEDSGVYFCASSQVRDHEQYFGPGTRLTVT.